Listed below are T cell receptor beta chains from one sample, sequenced in a study of shared clonotypes between healthy human individuals. Method: immunoSEQ multiplex PCR; TCRdb's copy keeps in-frame clones and lacks some. The table includes 850,000 to 1,200,000 clones, approximately 70% detected once. The specimen was memory CD4+ T cells sorted from blood. Source of these receptors: a man aged 18 to 29 in good health. CDR3s include the opening cysteine and the closing phenylalanine or tryptophan. The D gene is left open where the match is weak. Size is stated for part of the rows, as once, few or many counts, or as a class when the clone is expanded.

J,D,V,size,CDR3,DNA
TRBJ1-2,NA,TRBV7-9,few,CASSPYSEGMGGYTF,TGTGCCAGCAGCCCCTACAGTGAGGGGATGGGTGGCTACACCTTC
TRBJ1-1,NA,TRBV19,NA,CASSGTRTAGEAFF,TGTGCCAGTAGTGGGACCCGGACGGCGGGTGAAGCTTTCTTT
TRBJ2-6,NA,TRBV15,NA,CATSRDQGLVISGANVLTF,TGTGCCACCAGCAGAGATCAGGGACTCGTCATCTCTGGGGCCAACGTCCTGACTTTC
TRBJ2-6,NA,TRBV5-1,NA,CASSWGTVYSGANVLTF,TGCGCCAGCAGCTGGGGGACCGTCTACTCTGGGGCCAACGTCCTGACTTTC
TRBJ2-3,NA,TRBV9,NA,CASSVAMGSTDTQYF,TGTGCCAGCAGCGTAGCAATGGGGAGCACAGATACGCAGTATTTT
TRBJ2-1,NA,TRBV2,many,CASATDNEQFF,TGTGCCAGCGCCACGGACAATGAGCAGTTCTTC
TRBJ2-7,NA,TRBV30,NA,CAWSGTASEQYF,TGTGCCTGGAGTGGCACAGCGAGCGAGCAGTACTTC
TRBJ1-5,NA,TRBV18,NA,CASSPEGDQPQHF,TGTGCCAGCTCACCGGAGGGGGATCAGCCCCAGCATTTT
TRBJ2-2,TRBD1,TRBV28,NA,CASSSLRDRRLFF,TGTGCCAGCAGTTCACTCCGGGACAGGAGGCTGTTTTTT
TRBJ2-5,TRBD1,TRBV11-2,NA,CASSLFTGTGQETQYF,TGTGCCAGCAGCTTATTTACCGGGACAGGGCAAGAGACCCAGTACTTC
TRBJ2-3,TRBD2,TRBV9,NA,CASSVDLAGSTDTQYF,TGTGCCAGCAGCGTAGACCTAGCGGGAAGCACAGATACGCAGTATTTT
TRBJ2-6,TRBD1,TRBV5-4,NA,CASSQGDVEGNVLTF,TGTGCCAGCAGCCAGGGGGACGTAGAGGGCAACGTCCTGACTTTC
TRBJ1-6,TRBD1,TRBV5-4,NA,CASSSPGQINSPLHF,TGTGCCAGCAGCTCGCCGGGACAGATCAATTCACCCCTCCACTTT
TRBJ2-7,TRBD1,TRBV6-1,NA,CASSVGQGYYEQYF,TGTGCCAGCAGTGTGGGACAGGGGTACTACGAGCAGTACTTC
TRBJ2-3,NA,TRBV7-9,NA,CASLKETDTQYF,TGTGCCAGCCTAAAAGAAACAGATACGCAGTATTTT
TRBJ2-1,TRBD2,TRBV7-2,NA,CASSPIAGALNEQFF,TGTGCCAGCAGCCCCATAGCGGGGGCCCTCAATGAGCAGTTCTTC
TRBJ2-7,NA,TRBV10-1,once,CASSAGVVEYEQYF,TGCGCCAGCAGTGCCGGGGTCGTCGAGTACGAGCAGTACTTC
TRBJ2-5,NA,TRBV29-1,NA,CSVGGGGETQYF,TGCAGCGTTGGAGGGGGAGGGGAGACCCAGTACTTC
TRBJ2-2,NA,TRBV9,once,CASSVISDTGELFF,TGTGCCAGCAGCGTAATATCCGACACCGGGGAGCTGTTTTTT
TRBJ2-7,NA,TRBV2,NA,CASSVKGEQYF,TGTGCCAGCAGTGTTAAAGGCGAGCAGTACTTC
TRBJ1-1,NA,TRBV30,few,CACEGEAFF,TGTGCCTGTGAGGGTGAAGCTTTCTTT
TRBJ2-1,NA,TRBV12-5,NA,CASGLRQGLRNEQFF,TGTGCTAGTGGTTTAAGGCAGGGCCTGAGAAATGAGCAGTTCTTC
TRBJ1-4,NA,TRBV5-1,NA,CASSLESLGVSNEKLFF,TGCGCCAGCAGCTTGGAATCCTTGGGAGTGAGTAATGAAAAACTGTTTTTT
TRBJ2-3,TRBD2,TRBV25-1,NA,CASSGTSPTDTQYF,TGTGCCAGCTCTGGGACTAGCCCCACAGATACGCAGTATTTT
TRBJ2-2,NA,TRBV5-4,NA,CASSFGVQTGELFF,TGTGCCAGCAGCTTTGGGGTACAGACCGGGGAGCTGTTTTTT
TRBJ2-3,NA,TRBV18,NA,CASSPGVGGRGTDTQYF,TGTGCCAGCTCACCAGGCGTCGGGGGCCGGGGCACAGATACGCAGTATTTT